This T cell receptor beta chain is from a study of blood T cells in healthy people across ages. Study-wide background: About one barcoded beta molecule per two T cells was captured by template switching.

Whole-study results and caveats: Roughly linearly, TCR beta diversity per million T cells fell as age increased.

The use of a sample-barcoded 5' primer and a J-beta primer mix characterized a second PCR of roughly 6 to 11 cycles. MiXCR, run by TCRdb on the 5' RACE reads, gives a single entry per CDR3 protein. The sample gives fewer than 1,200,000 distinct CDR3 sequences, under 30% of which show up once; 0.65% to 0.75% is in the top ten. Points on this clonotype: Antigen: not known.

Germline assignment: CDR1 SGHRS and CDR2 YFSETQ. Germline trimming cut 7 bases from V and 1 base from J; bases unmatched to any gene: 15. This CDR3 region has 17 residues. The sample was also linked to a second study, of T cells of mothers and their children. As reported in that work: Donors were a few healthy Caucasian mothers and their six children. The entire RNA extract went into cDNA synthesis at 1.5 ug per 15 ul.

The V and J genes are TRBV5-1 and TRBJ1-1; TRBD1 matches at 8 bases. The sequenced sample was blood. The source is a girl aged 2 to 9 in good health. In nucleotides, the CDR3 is TGCGCCAGCGTCGCCGGCGGCGGACAGGGTCGGAACACTGAAGCTTTCTTT. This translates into CASVAGGGQGRNTEAFF.